One and the same sample provided the 21 T cell receptor beta chains below, sequenced in a study of lymphopenia after photon versus proton radiotherapy (dated by TCRdb to the late 2010s). Library creation used the immunoSEQ multiplex PCR assay. In TCRdb, the immuneACCESS table is reduced to in-frame sequences with V and J assigned. These tables do not hold every clone; where another copy was compared, an unresolved V gene accounts for under half, and the others remain unexplained. The sample includes 65,000 to 75,000 clones, with 85% to 90% observed a single time. The top ten clonotypes cover roughly a tenth of the sample. The sample was peripheral blood, taken from a patient treated with proton-based radiotherapy. Every receptor here comes from an elderly man with esophageal cancer.

The gene calls are TRBV2 and TRBJ2-2; D is unclear. Trimming cost V 6 bases and J 4 bases, with 12 bases left between them. The CDR3 covers 14 residues. Germline loops: CDR1 SNHLY, CDR2 FYNNEI. The CDR3 sequence: CASSQRTSTGELFF. The CDR3 coding sequence is TGTGCCAGCAGCCAGAGGACCAGCACCGGGGAGCTGTTTTTT.

The J gene is TRBJ2-1, the V gene TRBV29-1; possibly TRBD2 for D (6 bases). Germline V gene sequence: CDR1 SQVTM, CDR2 ANQGSEA. The length of the CDR3 is 13 residues. Between the trimmed V and J ends, which lost 7 bases and 5 bases, there was a span of 15 bases. This CDR3 reads CSALPGLHNEQFF. In DNA, the CDR3 is TGCAGCGCCTTGCCGGGACTTCACAATGAGCAGTTCTTC.

The V call is TRBV4-3, the J call TRBJ2-1; perhaps TRBD2 as D (5 bases). This CDR3 is 15 amino acids long. The V and J ends lost 1 base and 8 bases respectively, with 15 bases between them. Germline values: CDR1 LGHNA, CDR2 YSLEER. In nucleotides, the CDR3 is TGCGCCAGCAGCCAAGGATTCGCGACTACGTATGAGCAGTTCTTC. Translation: CASSQGFATTYEQFF.

The rearrangement links TRBV7-2 to TRBJ2-3, with TRBD2 matching over 9 bases. The germline CDR1 and CDR2 sequences are SGHTA and FQGNSA. The CDR3 is made up of 16 amino acids. The trim removed 1 base at V and 4 bases at J, leaving 6 bases unmatched. The CDR3 coding sequence is TGTGCCAGCAGCTTAGTGATCAGCGGGAGGCCAGATACGCAGTATTTT. Amino acids: CASSLVISGRPDTQYF.

There are a few counts of this clone. V gene TRBV11-3 combines with J gene TRBJ2-1; 10 nucleotides match TRBD2. This CDR3 is built from 15 residues. Germline CDR1 is SGHNT and CDR2 is YENEEA. V was pared by 2 bases and J by 9 bases, with 7 bases of the junction left unmatched. The CDR3 loop is CASSLTSGILGEQFF. The CDR3 nucleotides read TGTGCCAGCAGCTTAACTAGCGGGATTTTGGGTGAGCAGTTCTTC.

Only one count was recorded for this clone. V and J are TRBV7-2 and TRBJ2-7; 9 nucleotides match TRBD2. The CDR3 runs to 17 residues. Germline V lookup: CDR1 SGHTA, CDR2 FQGNSA. Trimming removed 5 bases from V and 3 bases from J; junction bases left unmatched: 14. CDR3 sequence reads: CASSTTGGRVSIYEQYF. In DNA form, the CDR3 reads TGTGCCAGCAGCACAACGGGCGGGAGGGTCTCAATCTACGAGCAGTACTTC.

The chain combines TRBV7-2 with TRBJ1-4; the D gene is possibly TRBD1 (6 bases). V lost 5 bases, J lost 8 bases, and 15 bases lay in between. CDR3 size: 14 residues. Per the germline V gene, CDR1 is SGHTA and CDR2 is FQGNSA. This CDR3 is CASSQQGVGEKLFF. The CDR3 DNA is TGTGCCAGCAGCCAACAGGGTGTGGGAGAAAAACTGTTTTTT.

The rearrangement uses TRBV9 and TRBJ2-1; TRBD2 matches at 7 bases. V shed 4 bases and J 2 bases; nucleotides not matched to a gene: 12. From germline, CDR1 is SGDLS and CDR2 YYNGEE. The CDR3 is 17 residues long. Here the CDR3 DNA reads TGTGCCAGCAGCTATAACCGCGGGAGTATGGCCTACAATGAGCAGTTCTTC. It encodes CASSYNRGSMAYNEQFF.

The V and J genes are TRBV18 and TRBJ2-3; TRBD1 might be the D (6 bases). In germline, CDR1 is KGHSH, CDR2 LQKENI. The CDR3 contains 16 residues. The V end lost 6 bases, the J end lost 0 bases, and 16 bases lay between the germline ends. In DNA form, the CDR3 reads TGTGCCAGCTCTCTCTGGGACAAAATAAGCACAGATACGCAGTATTTT. The encoded protein is CASSLWDKISTDTQYF.

The chain recombines TRBV7-3 with TRBJ2-5, with D uncertain. This CDR3 has 15 residues. V gave up 5 bases and J gave up 1 base, with 14 bases separating them. CDR1 SGHTA and CDR2 FQGTGA come from the germline V gene. The CDR3 region has the DNA TGTGCCAGCAGCCCCGGAATGGGCCCCCAAGAGACCCAGTACTTC. This gives the protein CASSPGMGPQETQYF. The whole variable domain, remainder taken from reference TRBV7-3 and TRBJ2-5, is GAGVSQTPSNKVTEKGKYVELRCDPISGHTALYWYRQSLGQGPEFLIYFQGTGAADDSGLPNDRFFAVRPEGSVSTLKIQRTERGDSAVYLCASSPGMGPQETQYFGPGTRLLVL.

The sample holds a few counts of this clone. This rearrangement joins TRBV18 to TRBJ1-1, with D uncertain. The germline V gene has CDR1 KGHSH and CDR2 LQKENI. V lost 3 bases to trimming and J lost 1 base, with 6 bases between them. CDR3 length equals 13 residues. CDR3 in amino acids: CASSPRPNTEAFF. The DNA for the CDR3 is TGTGCCAGCTCACCTCGACCGAACACTGAAGCTTTCTTT.

This clone was counted a few times. The V and J genes are TRBV30 and TRBJ2-2; TRBD1 agrees at 7 bases. CDR3 length: 14 residues. Germline values: CDR1 GTSNPN, CDR2 SVGIG (reference sequence). Trimming cost V 6 bases and J 2 bases; bases outside gene matches: 6. The CDR3 DNA follows: TGTGCCTGCGGGACAGATACTAACACCGGGGAGCTGTTTTTT. The encoded protein is CACGTDTNTGELFF.

This clone is a singleton in its sample. The chain couples TRBV29-1 to TRBJ1-2, with D possibly matching TRBD1 (5 bases). Trimming stripped 0 bases from V and 6 bases from J, with 17 bases between. Germline values: CDR1 SQVTM, CDR2 ANQGSEA. The CDR3 length is 15 residues. The CDR3 sequence: CSVEDDWGEVDGYTF. The CDR3 nucleotides read TGCAGCGTTGAAGATGACTGGGGGGAGGTCGATGGCTACACCTTC.

J is TRBJ2-3 and V is TRBV19, with unresolved D. The CDR3 runs 14 residues. Germline values: CDR1 LNHDA, CDR2 SQIVND (reference sequence). V was pared by 0 bases and J by 4 bases, with 8 bases between. CDR3 sequence: CASSIDFSPDTQYF. As DNA, the CDR3 is TGTGCCAGTAGTATAGATTTCAGCCCAGATACGCAGTATTTT.

This chain connects TRBV4-2 to TRBJ1-4; D possibly corresponds to TRBD1 (5 bases). Germline CDR1 LGHNA, CDR2 YNFKEQ. This CDR3 is 15 amino acids long. Trimming shortened V by 0 bases and J by 6 bases, and 11 bases separated the two germline ends. CDR3 residues: CASSQEPRVDEKLFF. CDR3 nucleotide sequence: TGTGCCAGCAGCCAAGAGCCCAGGGTCGATGAAAAACTGTTTTTT.

This clone showed up just once. The chain uses TRBV11-3 and TRBJ2-5; 7 bases map to TRBD2. The CDR3 is 13 amino acids. CDR1 is SGHNT and CDR2 is YENEEA in the germline V gene. With V trimmed by 5 bases and J by 6 bases, 6 bases remained unmatched. CDR3 in amino acids: CASSPVGGKTQYF. The CDR3 region has the DNA TGTGCCAGCAGCCCTGTCGGGGGGAAGACCCAGTACTTC.

The rearrangement links TRBV5-1 to TRBJ2-7, with D unclear. CDR1 and CDR2 (germline): SGHRS, YFSETQ. The CDR3 is made up of 14 amino acids. Between the trimmed V and J ends, which lost 0 bases and 6 bases, there was a span of 13 bases. This chain's CDR3 is CASSLGLEISEQYF. CDR3 DNA sequence: TGCGCCAGCAGCTTGGGTCTAGAAATCTCCGAGCAGTACTTC.

In the case of this clone: Other DNA sequences in the same sample also yield this CDR3. This chain joins TRBV4-3 and TRBJ1-5; D is perhaps TRBD1 (6 bases). Trimming removed 0 bases from V and 4 bases from J, with 25 bases in between. From germline, CDR1 is LGHNA and CDR2 YSLEER. The CDR3 extends over 20 amino acids. CDR3 sequence (DNA): TGCGCCAGCAGCCAAGATTGGACCGGGGGCTCGGGGGGGAGGAATCAGCCCCAGCATTTT. It translates to CASSQDWTGGSGGRNQPQHF.

The genes are TRBV5-1 and TRBJ2-5; TRBD2 aligns across 12 bases. The CDR3 covers 17 residues. Germline V gene sequence: CDR1 SGHRS, CDR2 YFSETQ. J was trimmed by 1 base and V by 4 bases; bases with no gene match: 8. The CDR3 reads CASSPAPSGGAQETQYF. CDR3 DNA sequence: TGCGCCAGCAGCCCGGCCCCTAGCGGGGGGGCCCAAGAGACCCAGTACTTC.

The chain joins TRBV25-1 to TRBJ2-5, with 9 bases identical to TRBD2. Per germline, CDR1 MGHDK and CDR2 SYGVNS. V lost 1 base, J lost 5 bases, and 11 bases stayed unmatched. The CDR3 totals 17 residues. CDR3: CASSELGAGGTGETQYF. As DNA, the CDR3 is TGTGCCAGCAGTGAATTAGGAGCGGGGGGTACGGGGGAGACCCAGTACTTC.

This clone was counted only a few times. The genes are TRBV7-9 and TRBJ2-1, with TRBD1 matching over 7 bases. The CDR3 totals 18 residues. Germline CDR1 SEHNR, CDR2 FQNEAQ (reference sequence). J lost 5 bases, V lost 5 bases, and 18 bases had no gene match. The chain's CDR3 is CASSLRGVPGQRNNEQFF. DNA for the CDR3: TGTGCCAGCAGCCTCAGAGGGGTACCGGGACAGAGAAACAATGAGCAGTTCTTC.